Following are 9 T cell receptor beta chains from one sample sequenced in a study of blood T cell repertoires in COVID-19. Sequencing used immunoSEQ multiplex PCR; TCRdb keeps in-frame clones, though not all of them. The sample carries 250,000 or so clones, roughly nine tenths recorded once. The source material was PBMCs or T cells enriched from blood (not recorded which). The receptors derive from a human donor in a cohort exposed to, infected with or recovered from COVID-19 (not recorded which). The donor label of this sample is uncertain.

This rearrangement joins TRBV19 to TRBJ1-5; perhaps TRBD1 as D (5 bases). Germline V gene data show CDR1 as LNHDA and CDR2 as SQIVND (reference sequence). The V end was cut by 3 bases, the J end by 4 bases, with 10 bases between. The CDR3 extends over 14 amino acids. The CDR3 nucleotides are TGTGCCAGTAGTATCCAGGGATCAAATCAGCCCCAGCATTTT. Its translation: CASSIQGSNQPQHF. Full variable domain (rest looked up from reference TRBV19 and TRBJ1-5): DGGITQSPKYLFRKEGQNVTLSCEQNLNHDAMYWYRQDPGQGLRLIYYSQIVNDFQKGDIAEGYSVSREKKESFPLTVTSAQKNPTAFYLCASSIQGSNQPQHFGDGTRLSIL.

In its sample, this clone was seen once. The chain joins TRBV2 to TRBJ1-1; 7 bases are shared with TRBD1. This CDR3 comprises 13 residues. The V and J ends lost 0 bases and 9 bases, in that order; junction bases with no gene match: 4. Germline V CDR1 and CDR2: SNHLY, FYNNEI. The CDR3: CASSEAGRGKAFF. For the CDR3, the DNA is TGTGCCAGCAGTGAAGCTGGCAGGGGGAAAGCTTTCTTT.

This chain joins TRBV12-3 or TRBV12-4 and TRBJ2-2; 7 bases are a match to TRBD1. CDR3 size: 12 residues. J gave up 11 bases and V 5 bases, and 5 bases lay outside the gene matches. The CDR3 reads CASSMGTAELFF. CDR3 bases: TGTGCCAGCAGTATGGGGACAGCTGAGCTGTTTTTT.

CDR3 sequence (DNA): TGCAGTGCCCCCCTCTCGGATACGCAGTATTTT. Amino acids: CSAPLSDTQYF. V usage is TRBV20-1 and J usage is TRBJ2-3; no clear D gene. CDR1 DFQATT and CDR2 SNEGSKA come from the germline V gene (reference sequence). Between the trimmed V and J ends, which lost 6 bases and 6 bases, there was a span of 10 bases. CDR3 size: 11 residues.

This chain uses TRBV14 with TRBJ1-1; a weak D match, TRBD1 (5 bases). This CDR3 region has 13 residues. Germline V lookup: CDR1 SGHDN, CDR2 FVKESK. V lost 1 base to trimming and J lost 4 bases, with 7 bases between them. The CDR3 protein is CASSQGRVTEAFF. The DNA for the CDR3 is TGTGCCAGCAGCCAAGGCAGGGTCACTGAAGCTTTCTTT.

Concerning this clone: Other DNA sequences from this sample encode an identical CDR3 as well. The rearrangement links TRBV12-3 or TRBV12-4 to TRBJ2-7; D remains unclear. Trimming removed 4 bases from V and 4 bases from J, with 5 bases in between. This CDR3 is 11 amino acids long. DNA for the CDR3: TGTGCCAGCAGTTCGCGGTACGAGCAGTACTTC. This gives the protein CASSSRYEQYF.

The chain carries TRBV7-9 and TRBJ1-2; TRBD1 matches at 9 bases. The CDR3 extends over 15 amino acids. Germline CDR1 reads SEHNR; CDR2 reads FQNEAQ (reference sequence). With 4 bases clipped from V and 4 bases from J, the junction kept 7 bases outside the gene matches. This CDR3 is CASSSGTGMTYGYTF. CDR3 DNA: TGTGCCAGCAGCTCCGGGACAGGGATGACCTATGGCTACACCTTC.

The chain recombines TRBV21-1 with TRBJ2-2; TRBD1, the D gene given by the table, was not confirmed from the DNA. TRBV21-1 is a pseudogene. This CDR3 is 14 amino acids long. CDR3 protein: CASSSGQGNGELFF. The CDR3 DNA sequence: TGTGCCAGCAGCTCGGGACAGGGGAACGGGGAGCTGTTTTTT.

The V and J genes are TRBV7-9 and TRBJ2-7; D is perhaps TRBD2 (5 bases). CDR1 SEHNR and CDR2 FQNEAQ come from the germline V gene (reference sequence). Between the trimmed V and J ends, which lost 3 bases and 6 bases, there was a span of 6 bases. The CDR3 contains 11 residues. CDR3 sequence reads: CASSFRGEQYF. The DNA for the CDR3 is TGTGCCAGCAGCTTCCGGGGCGAGCAGTACTTC.